This TCR beta chain was identified during a study of identical twins. In its sample, this clonotype was seen many times. What it binds is unknown. General study findings and limits: In drawing conclusions, the study used cross-sectional statistical analysis and did not follow the same donors.

Germline V gives CDR1 MNHEY, CDR2 SMNVEV (reference sequence). V lost 5 bases and J 6 bases, leaving 13 bases between the germline ends. CDR3 length equals 13 residues. Via MiXCR, TCRdb re-called the 5' RACE reads, giving one row per CDR3 protein. This sample has 640,000 or so distinct CDR3 sequences; over 5% occur once, and the top ten carry around 1.7%. The TCR was taken from a man between 18 and 35 years old in good health. Specimen: naive T cells sorted from blood. The rearrangement uses TRBV27 and TRBJ1-1, with D unresolved. The CDR3 spells CASSRRAASEAFF. CDR3 bases: TGTGCCAGCAGTCGCCGCGCTGCCTCTGAAGCTTTCTTT.